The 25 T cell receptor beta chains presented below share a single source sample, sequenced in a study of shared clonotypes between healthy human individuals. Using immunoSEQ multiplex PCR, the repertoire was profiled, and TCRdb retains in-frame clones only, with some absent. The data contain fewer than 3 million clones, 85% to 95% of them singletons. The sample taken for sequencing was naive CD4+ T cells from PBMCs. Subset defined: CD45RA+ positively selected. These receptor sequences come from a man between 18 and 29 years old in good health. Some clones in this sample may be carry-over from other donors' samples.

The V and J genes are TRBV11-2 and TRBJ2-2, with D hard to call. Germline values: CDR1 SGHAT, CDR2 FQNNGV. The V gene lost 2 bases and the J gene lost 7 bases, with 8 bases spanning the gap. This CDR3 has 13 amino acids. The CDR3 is CASSLSVIGELFF. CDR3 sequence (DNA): TGTGCCAGCAGCTTAAGCGTGATCGGGGAGCTGTTTTTT. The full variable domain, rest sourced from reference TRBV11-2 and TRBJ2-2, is EAGVAQSPRYKIIEKRQSVAFWCNPISGHATLYWYQQILGQGPKLLIQFQNNGVVDDSQLPKDRFSAERLKGVDSTLKIQPAKLEDSAVYLCASSLSVIGELFFGEGSRLTVL.

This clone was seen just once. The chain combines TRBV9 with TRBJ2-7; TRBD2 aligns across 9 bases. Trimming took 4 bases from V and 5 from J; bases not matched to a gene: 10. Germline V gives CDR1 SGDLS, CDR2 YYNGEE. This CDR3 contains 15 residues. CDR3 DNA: TGTGCCAGCAGCCCAAGCGGGAGGTTGTGGGACGAGCAGTACTTC. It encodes CASSPSGRLWDEQYF.

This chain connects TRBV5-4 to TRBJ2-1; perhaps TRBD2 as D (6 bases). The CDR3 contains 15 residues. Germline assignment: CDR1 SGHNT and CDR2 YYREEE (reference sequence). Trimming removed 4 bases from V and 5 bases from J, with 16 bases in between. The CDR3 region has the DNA TGTGCCAGCAGCCGTCCAACGGGAGCCAACAATGAGCAGTTCTTC. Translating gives CASSRPTGANNEQFF.

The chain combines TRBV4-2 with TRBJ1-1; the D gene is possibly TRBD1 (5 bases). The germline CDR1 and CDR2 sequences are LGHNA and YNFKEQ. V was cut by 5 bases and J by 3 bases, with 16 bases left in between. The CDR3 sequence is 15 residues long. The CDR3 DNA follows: TGTGCCAGCAGCAGACGGGACGGGAGGGACACTGAAGCTTTCTTT. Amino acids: CASSRRDGRDTEAFF.

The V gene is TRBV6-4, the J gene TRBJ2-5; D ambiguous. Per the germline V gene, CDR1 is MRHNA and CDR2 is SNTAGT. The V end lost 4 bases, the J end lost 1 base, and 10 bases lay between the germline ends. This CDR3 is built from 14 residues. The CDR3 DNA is TGTGCCAGCAGTGCTATCAGGTCCCAAGAGACCCAGTACTTC. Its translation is CASSAIRSQETQYF.

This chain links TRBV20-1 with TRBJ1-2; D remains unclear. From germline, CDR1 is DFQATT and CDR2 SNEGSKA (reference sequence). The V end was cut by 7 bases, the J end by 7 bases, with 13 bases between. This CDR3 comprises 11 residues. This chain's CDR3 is CSVTKRSGYTF. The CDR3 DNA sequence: TGCAGTGTTACAAAGAGGAGTGGCTACACCTTC.

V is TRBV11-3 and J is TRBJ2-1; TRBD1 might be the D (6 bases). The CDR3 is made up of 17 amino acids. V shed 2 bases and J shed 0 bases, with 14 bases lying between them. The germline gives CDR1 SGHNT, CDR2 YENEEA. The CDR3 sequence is CASSLSGAMNSYNEQFF. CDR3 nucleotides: TGTGCCAGCAGCTTATCAGGGGCGATGAACTCCTACAATGAGCAGTTCTTC.

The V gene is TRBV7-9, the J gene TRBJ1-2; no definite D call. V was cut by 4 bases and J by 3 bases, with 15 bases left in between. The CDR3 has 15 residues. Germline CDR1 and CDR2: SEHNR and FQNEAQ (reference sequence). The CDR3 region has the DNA TGTGCCAGCAGCTCGATCTCAGTATCAGACTATGGCTACACCTTC. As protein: CASSSISVSDYGYTF.

CDR3 region: CASSPNWWGGTNEKLFF. The CDR3 nucleotides read TGTGCCAGCAGCCCCAATTGGTGGGGTGGAACTAATGAAAAACTGTTTTTT. The rearrangement uses TRBV14 and TRBJ1-4; D unresolved. This CDR3 contains 17 residues. Germline V gene sequence: CDR1 SGHDN, CDR2 FVKESK. V was clipped by 4 bases and J by 1 base, with 16 bases between them.

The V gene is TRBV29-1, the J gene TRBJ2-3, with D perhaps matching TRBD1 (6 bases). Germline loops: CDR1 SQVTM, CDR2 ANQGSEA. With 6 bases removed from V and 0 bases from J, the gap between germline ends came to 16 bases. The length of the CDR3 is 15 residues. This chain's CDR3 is CSVTPGQPSTDTQYF. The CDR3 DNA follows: TGCAGCGTCACACCGGGACAACCTAGCACAGATACGCAGTATTTT.

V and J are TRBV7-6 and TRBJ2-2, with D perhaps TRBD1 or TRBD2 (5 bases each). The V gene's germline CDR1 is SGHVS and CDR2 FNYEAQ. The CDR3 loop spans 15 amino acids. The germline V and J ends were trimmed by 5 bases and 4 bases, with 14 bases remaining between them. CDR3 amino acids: CASSVSGTVTGELFF. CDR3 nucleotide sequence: TGTGCCAGCAGCGTCAGTGGGACGGTCACCGGGGAGCTGTTTTTT.

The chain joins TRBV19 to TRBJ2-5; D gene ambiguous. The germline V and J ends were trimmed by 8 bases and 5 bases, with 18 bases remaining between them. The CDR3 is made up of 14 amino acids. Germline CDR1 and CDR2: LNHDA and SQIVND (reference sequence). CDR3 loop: CASALWSNEETQYF. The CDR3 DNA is TGTGCCAGTGCTCTTTGGTCCAATGAGGAGACCCAGTACTTC. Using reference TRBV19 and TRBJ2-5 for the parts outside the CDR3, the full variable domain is DGGITQSPKYLFRKEGQNVTLSCEQNLNHDAMYWYRQDPGQGLRLIYYSQIVNDFQKGDIAEGYSVSREKKESFPLTVTSAQKNPTAFYLCASALWSNEETQYFGPGTRLLVL.

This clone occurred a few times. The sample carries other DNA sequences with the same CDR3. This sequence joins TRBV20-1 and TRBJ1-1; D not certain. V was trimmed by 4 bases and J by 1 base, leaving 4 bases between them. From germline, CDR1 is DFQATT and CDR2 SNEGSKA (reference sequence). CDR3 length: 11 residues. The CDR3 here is CSATANTEAFF. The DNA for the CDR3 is TGCAGTGCTACAGCGAACACTGAAGCTTTCTTT.

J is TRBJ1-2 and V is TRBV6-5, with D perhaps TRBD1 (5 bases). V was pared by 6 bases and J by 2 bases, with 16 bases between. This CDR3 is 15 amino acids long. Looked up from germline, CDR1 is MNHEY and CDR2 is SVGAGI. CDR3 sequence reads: CASSPTPGANYGYTF. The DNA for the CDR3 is TGTGCCAGCAGCCCTACACCCGGGGCGAACTATGGCTACACCTTC.

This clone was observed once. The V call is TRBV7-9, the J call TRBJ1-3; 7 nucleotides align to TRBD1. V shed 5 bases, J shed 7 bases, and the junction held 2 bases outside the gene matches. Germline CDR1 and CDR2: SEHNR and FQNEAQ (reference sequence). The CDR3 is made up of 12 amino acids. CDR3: CASSKTGNTIYF. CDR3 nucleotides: TGTGCCAGCAGCAAGACAGGGAACACCATATATTTT.

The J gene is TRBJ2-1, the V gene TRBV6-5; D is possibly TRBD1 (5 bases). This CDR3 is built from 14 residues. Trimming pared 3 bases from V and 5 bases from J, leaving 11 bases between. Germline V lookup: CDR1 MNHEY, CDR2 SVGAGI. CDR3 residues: CASSYGAGHNEQFF. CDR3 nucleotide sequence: TGTGCCAGCAGTTATGGGGCAGGGCACAATGAGCAGTTCTTC.

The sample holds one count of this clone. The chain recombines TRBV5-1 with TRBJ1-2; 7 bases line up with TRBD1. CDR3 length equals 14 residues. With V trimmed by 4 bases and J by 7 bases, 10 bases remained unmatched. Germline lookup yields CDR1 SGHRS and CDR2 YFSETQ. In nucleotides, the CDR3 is TGCGCCAGCAGCCCTCAGGGGGGGGCTGGTGGCTACACCTTC. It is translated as CASSPQGGAGGYTF.

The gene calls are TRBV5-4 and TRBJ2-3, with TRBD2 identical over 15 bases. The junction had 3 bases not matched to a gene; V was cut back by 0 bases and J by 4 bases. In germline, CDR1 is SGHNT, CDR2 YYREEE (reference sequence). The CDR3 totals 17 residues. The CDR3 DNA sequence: TGTGCCAGCAGCTTGGGGACTAGCGGGAGGGCCTCAGATACGCAGTATTTT. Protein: CASSLGTSGRASDTQYF.

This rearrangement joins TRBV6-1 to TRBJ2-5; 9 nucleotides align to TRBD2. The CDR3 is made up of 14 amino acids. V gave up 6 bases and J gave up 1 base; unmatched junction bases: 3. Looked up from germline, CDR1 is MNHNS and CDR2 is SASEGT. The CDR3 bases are TGTGCCAGCAGAGTAGCGGGAGTCCAAGAGACCCAGTACTTC. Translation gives CASRVAGVQETQYF.

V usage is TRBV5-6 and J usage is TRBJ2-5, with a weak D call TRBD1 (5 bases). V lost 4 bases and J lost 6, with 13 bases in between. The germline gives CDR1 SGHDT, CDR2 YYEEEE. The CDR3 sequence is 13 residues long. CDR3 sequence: CASSVGAWKTQYF. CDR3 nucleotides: TGTGCCAGCAGCGTAGGGGCCTGGAAGACCCAGTACTTC.

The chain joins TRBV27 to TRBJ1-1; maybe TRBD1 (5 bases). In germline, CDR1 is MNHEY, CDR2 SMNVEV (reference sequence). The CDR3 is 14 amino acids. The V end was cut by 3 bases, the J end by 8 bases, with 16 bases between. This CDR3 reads CASSFNPGAFEAFF. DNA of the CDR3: TGTGCCAGCAGTTTTAACCCCGGGGCTTTCGAAGCTTTCTTT.

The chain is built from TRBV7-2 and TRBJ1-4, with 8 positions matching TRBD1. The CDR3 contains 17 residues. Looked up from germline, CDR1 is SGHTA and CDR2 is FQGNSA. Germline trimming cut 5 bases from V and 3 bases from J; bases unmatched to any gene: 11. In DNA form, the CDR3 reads TGTGCCAGCAGCACCCGTCAGGGGGCCTGGTCTAATGAAAAACTGTTTTTT. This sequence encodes CASSTRQGAWSNEKLFF.

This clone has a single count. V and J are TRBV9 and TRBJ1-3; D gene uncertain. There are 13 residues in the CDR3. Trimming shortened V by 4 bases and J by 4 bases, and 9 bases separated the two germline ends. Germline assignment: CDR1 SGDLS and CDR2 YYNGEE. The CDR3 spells CASSSPGGNTIYF. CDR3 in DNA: TGTGCCAGCAGCTCCCCTGGGGGAAACACCATATATTTT.

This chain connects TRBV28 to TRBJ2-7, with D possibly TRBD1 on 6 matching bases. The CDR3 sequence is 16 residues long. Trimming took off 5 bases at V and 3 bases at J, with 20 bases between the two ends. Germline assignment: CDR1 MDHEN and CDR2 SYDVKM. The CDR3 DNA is TGTGCCAGCAGTACTACAGGGTACGGGCAGGGCTACGAGCAGTACTTC. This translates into CASSTTGYGQGYEQYF.

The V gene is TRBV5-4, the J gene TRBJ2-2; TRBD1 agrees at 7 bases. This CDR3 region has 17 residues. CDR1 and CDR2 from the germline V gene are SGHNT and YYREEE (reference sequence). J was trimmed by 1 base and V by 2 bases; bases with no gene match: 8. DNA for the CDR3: TGTGCCAGCAGCTTAGGACAGGCGAGAGGGAACACCGGGGAGCTGTTTTTT. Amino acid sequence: CASSLGQARGNTGELFF.